These 9 T cell receptor beta chains were all obtained from the same sample, sequenced in a study of blood T cell repertoires in COVID-19. Some clones are missing from TCRdb's copy, which holds only in-frame ones; the method was immunoSEQ multiplex PCR. The repertoire holds 45,000 to 70,000 clones, with approximately 90% as singletons. The source material was peripheral blood. Source of these receptors: a woman aged 60-75 years with COVID-19, enrolled during active disease.

This clone was seen only a few times. CDR3 region: CASSQVGPGGYTF. Written as DNA, the CDR3 is TGCGCCAGCAGCCAGGTGGGGCCAGGAGGCTACACCTTC. The J gene is TRBJ1-2, the V gene TRBV4-1; tentatively, D is TRBD1 (5 bases). This CDR3 has 13 residues. From germline, CDR1 is MGHRA and CDR2 YSYEKL. Trimming took off 3 bases at V and 8 bases at J, with 13 bases between the two ends.

This rearrangement joins TRBV27 to TRBJ1-5; D not certain. With 2 bases removed from V and 3 bases from J, the gap between germline ends came to 14 bases. The CDR3 is 16 amino acids. Per the germline V gene, CDR1 is MNHEY and CDR2 is SMNVEV (reference sequence). CDR3 region: CASSLKSLGANQPQHF. CDR3 DNA sequence: TGTGCCAGCAGTTTAAAGTCGCTGGGAGCCAATCAGCCCCAGCATTTT.

This chain uses TRBV19 with TRBJ2-7; 8 bases match TRBD1. This CDR3 region has 15 residues. V dropped 5 bases and J dropped 4; count of bases not matched to a gene: 10. Per the germline V gene, CDR1 is LNHDA and CDR2 is SQIVND (reference sequence). The chain's CDR3 is CASSPGQGRNYEQYF. DNA of the CDR3: TGTGCCAGTAGTCCCGGACAGGGAAGGAATTACGAGCAGTACTTC.

V is TRBV28 and J is TRBJ1-3; TRBD1 matches 10 bases. The germline V gene encodes CDR1 MDHEN and CDR2 SYDVKM. The V segment lost 2 bases and the J segment 6 bases; nucleotides outside the gene matches: 1. There are 14 residues in the CDR3. CDR3 sequence (DNA): TGTGCCAGCAGTTTAGGACAGGGGGTAAACACCATATATTTT. As protein: CASSLGQGVNTIYF.

This clone has only one observation. The chain has TRBV28 and TRBJ2-5; 11 nucleotides match TRBD2. J was trimmed by 5 bases and V by 3 bases; bases with no gene match: 5. CDR1 is MDHEN and CDR2 is SYDVKM in the germline V gene. The CDR3 runs to 15 residues. The CDR3 spells CASSFLGLAGETQYF. The CDR3 nucleotides are TGTGCCAGCAGTTTTCTCGGACTAGCGGGTGAGACCCAGTACTTC.

This clone was found once. The CDR3 spells CASHMGTSVEQYF. CDR3 DNA sequence: TGTGCCAGCCACATGGGGACTAGTGTGGAGCAGTACTTC. The V gene is TRBV18, the J gene TRBJ2-7; 8 bases are shared with TRBD2. This CDR3 spans 13 amino acids. The V gene end was trimmed by 8 bases and the J gene end by 7 bases; junction bases not matched to a gene: 10. Germline assignment: CDR1 KGHSH and CDR2 LQKENI.

J is TRBJ2-5 and V is TRBV9, with D hard to call. Germline V gene data show CDR1 as SGDLS and CDR2 as YYNGEE. This CDR3 region has 14 residues. V shed 0 bases and J shed 5 bases, with 11 bases lying between them. CDR3 in amino acids: CASSVGLAGETQYF. The CDR3 DNA sequence: TGTGCCAGCAGCGTAGGGCTGGCCGGGGAGACCCAGTACTTC.

This chain uses TRBV7-2 with TRBJ2-7; D is possibly TRBD1 (6 bases). There are 17 residues in the CDR3. The V end lost 7 bases, the J end lost 5 bases, and 27 bases lay between the germline ends. From germline, CDR1 is SGHTA and CDR2 FQGNSA. CDR3 sequence: CASKRERTGHQNHEQYF. CDR3 in DNA: TGTGCCAGCAAACGAGAGAGAACGGGACACCAGAACCACGAGCAGTACTTC.

This rearrangement joins TRBV12-3 or TRBV12-4 to TRBJ1-5; a weak D match, TRBD1 (5 bases). The ends were cut back, 3 bases at V and 11 bases at J, with 14 bases in the middle. The CDR3 totals 13 residues. The CDR3 DNA reads as TGTGCCAGCAGTTTGGGGGGGTGGTCGTCCCAGCATTTT. It specifies CASSLGGWSSQHF.